This section outlines one T cell receptor (beta chain) sequence together with its context. Its binding antigen is unknown. Per-base quality was not reported, and no clone a single base away is much larger than it. The record originates from a study of blood T cell repertoires in COVID-19 (dated by TCRdb to 2020 to 2021). With regard to the full study: The collaborator samples originated in the United States, Italy and Spain and spanned the acute and convalescent phases of COVID-19. HLA class I and class II types, where available, came from metadata supplied by the sample provider rather than from assay-based typing. The material from the prospective study consisted of cDNA or gDNA derived from T cells, B-cell-depleted T cells, or PBMCs. The samples were drawn from two sources: the first 160 participants of the ongoing ImmuneRACE study, and 950 to 1,500 subjects contributed by 6 global collaborators. The sample metadata nearly always contained a de-identified subject ID, COVID-19 status, age in years and sex. The repertoires were made available in a free public database intended to serve as a resource for research on the immune response to SARS-CoV-2. Subjects who had been exposed to COVID-19, were actively infected with it, or had recovered from it provided the deeply sampled blood TCRbeta repertoires that made up the dataset.

The germline V and J ends show losses of 3 bases and 4 bases respectively, and no gene match explains 7 bases of the junction. CDR1 and CDR2 are drawn from the germline V gene: ENHRY, SYGVKD. The CDR3 starts with the cysteine, ends with the phenylalanine, and has 16 residues. The sequence is cut down to CDR3 DNA, 48 bases in frame from base 1. Whole blood was collected in K2EDTA tubes by collaborating institutions according to the institutions' own protocols. For TCRbeta analysis, collaborator samples were shipped as frozen whole blood, as isolated PBMCs, or as DNA extracted from either sample type. The immunoSEQ Assay, a bias-controlled multiplex PCR, was used to amplify TCRbeta CDR3 regions from genomic DNA. The authors processed their data as follows. Within the assay, amplification of reference gene primers was used to estimate how many nucleated cells each sample contained. Sequence reads were collapsed and filtered to measure the absolute abundance of every unique TCRbeta CDR3 rearrangement. For each sample, productive Simpson clonality was calculated as the square root of Simpson's diversity index over productive rearrangements. This immuneACCESS table, as held by TCRdb, lists in-frame sequences with V and J called but not all clones. Of the missing ones, under half trace to an unresolved V gene in checked studies; the others have no known cause. Clonal size and the V and J genes are those of that table, whereas D and trimming came from the DNA. Within this sample are about 290,000 clones, with about 85% of them counted one time only. Around 4.2% of the sample rests with the top ten.

General findings and caveats noted by the study authors: The amount of clinical and demographic metadata varied by source and participant and was provided uncurated.

The sample was peripheral blood. The origin of this receptor is a woman in her forties or fifties with active or convalescent COVID-19. Here the chain combines TRBV10-3 and TRBJ2-2; 8 nucleotides in the junction match TRBD2. The DNA sequence reads TGTGCCATCAGTGACCTCTCGGGGGGGACCACCGGGGAGCTGTTTTTT. It translates to CAISDLSGGTTGELFF.